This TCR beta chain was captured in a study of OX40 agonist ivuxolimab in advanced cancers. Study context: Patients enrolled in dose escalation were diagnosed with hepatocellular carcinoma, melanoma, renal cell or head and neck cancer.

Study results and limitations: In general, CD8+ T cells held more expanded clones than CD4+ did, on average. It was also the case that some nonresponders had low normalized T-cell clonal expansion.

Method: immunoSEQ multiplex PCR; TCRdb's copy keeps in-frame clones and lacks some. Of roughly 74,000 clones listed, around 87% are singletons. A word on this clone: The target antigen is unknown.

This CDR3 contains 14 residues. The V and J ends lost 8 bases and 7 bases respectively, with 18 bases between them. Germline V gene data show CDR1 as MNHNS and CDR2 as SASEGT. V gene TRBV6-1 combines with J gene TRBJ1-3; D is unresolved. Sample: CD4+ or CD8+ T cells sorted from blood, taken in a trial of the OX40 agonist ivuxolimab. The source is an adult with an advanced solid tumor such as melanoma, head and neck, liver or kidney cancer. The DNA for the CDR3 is TGTGCCAGCGTTTTGTCAGAGAATGCGAACACCATATATTTT. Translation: CASVLSENANTIYF.